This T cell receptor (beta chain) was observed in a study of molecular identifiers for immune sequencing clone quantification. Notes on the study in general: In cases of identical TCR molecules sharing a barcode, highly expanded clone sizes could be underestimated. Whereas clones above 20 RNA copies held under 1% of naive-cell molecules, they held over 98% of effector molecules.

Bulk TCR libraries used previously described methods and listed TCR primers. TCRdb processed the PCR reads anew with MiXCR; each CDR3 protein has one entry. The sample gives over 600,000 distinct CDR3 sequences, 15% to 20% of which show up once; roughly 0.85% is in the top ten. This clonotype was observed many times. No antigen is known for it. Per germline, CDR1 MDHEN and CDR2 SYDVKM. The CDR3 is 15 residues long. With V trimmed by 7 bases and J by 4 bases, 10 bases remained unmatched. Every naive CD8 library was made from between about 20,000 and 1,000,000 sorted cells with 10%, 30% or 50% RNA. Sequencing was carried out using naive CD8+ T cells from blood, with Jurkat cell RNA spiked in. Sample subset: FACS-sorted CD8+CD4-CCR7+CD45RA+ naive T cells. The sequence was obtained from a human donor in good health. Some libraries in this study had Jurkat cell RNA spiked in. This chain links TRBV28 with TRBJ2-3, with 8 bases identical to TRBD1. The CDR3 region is CASIEGTGGADTQYF. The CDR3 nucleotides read TGTGCCAGCATCGAAGGGACAGGCGGGGCAGATACGCAGTATTTT.